This entry concerns a single T cell receptor beta chain. This sample was included in a study of cytomegalovirus exposure and HLA in healthy donors. Trimming cost V 4 bases and J 0 bases; bases outside gene matches: 4. Germline loops: CDR1 SGHRS, CDR2 YFSETQ. The CDR3 totals 17 residues. The PCR made use of 60 Vbeta and 13 Jbeta primers. Method: immunoSEQ multiplex PCR; TCRdb's copy keeps in-frame clones and lacks some. This table has just over 150,000 clones, around 74% appearing once. The TCR sequence derives from a female donor in good health and CMV-seronegative. The source material was PBMCs. The V and J genes are TRBV5-1 and TRBJ2-7; 16 positions agree with TRBD2. The DNA for the CDR3 is TGCGCCAGCAGCCCGGGACTAGCGGGGGGGCTCTCCTACGAGCAGTACTTC. Translating gives CASSPGLAGGLSYEQYF.